This entry lists 8 T cell receptor beta chains sequenced from one sample in a study of T cell responses to AZD1222 COVID-19 vaccine. Assay: immunoSEQ multiplex PCR; the TCRdb copy retains only in-frame clones and omits some. This table has more than 70,000 clones, approximately 89% appearing once. The sample was peripheral blood, taken 28 days after the second AZD1222 dose. The receptors shown here come from an adult who received the AZD1222 COVID-19 vaccine.

The chain is built from TRBV11-2 and TRBJ2-7; a weak D match, TRBD1 (6 bases). The CDR3 contains 18 residues. V lost 5 bases to trimming and J lost 4 bases, with 27 bases between them. The germline gives CDR1 SGHAT, CDR2 FQNNGV. CDR3 coding DNA: TGTGCCAGCAGCCGTGCAAGGGTCGACCGGGACATCCCTTACGAGCAGTACTTC. This translates into CASSRARVDRDIPYEQYF.

This chain joins TRBV6-5 and TRBJ1-6, with unresolved D. The length of the CDR3 is 13 residues. Germline assignment: CDR1 MNHEY and CDR2 SVGAGI. Deletions cut 8 bases from V and 10 bases from J, with 15 bases between. The CDR3 sequence: CASSMGFDSPLHF. For the CDR3, the DNA is TGTGCCAGCTCGATGGGATTTGACTCACCCCTCCACTTT.

The V call is TRBV5-1, the J call TRBJ1-4, with D possibly matching TRBD1 (5 bases). This CDR3 is 13 amino acids long. CDR1 is SGHRS and CDR2 is YFSETQ in the germline V gene. The V end was cut by 3 bases, the J end by 8 bases, with 11 bases between. The CDR3 nucleotides read TGCGCCAGCAGCTCGGGGGAGAGGGAAAAACTGTTTTTT. Its protein product is CASSSGEREKLFF.

The V and J genes are TRBV21-1 and TRBJ1-5. TRBV21-1 has pseudogene status. The CDR3 extends over 19 amino acids. CDR3 region: CASSKAKRGEDCVATPQHF. The CDR3 DNA is TGTGCCAGCAGCAAAGCGAAGCGGGGAGAGGATTGCGTCGCGACACCCCAGCATTTT.

The DNA of the CDR3 is TGCGCCAGCAGCTTTTCCAAGACTAGCGTCTACGAGCAGTACTTC. It encodes CASSFSKTSVYEQYF. This chain joins TRBV5-1 and TRBJ2-7; 8 bases map to TRBD2. Trimming cost V 2 bases and J 3 bases; bases outside gene matches: 7. CDR1 and CDR2 (germline): SGHRS, YFSETQ. The CDR3 loop spans 15 amino acids.

This chain joins TRBV24-1 and TRBJ1-2, with D hard to call. V was shortened by 4 bases and J by 3 bases, with 8 bases between the two germline ends. There are 13 residues in the CDR3. Germline V gene sequence: CDR1 KGHDR, CDR2 SFDVKD. The CDR3 DNA is TGTGCCACCAGTGAGGGGTCCTACTATGGCTACACCTTC. Amino acid sequence: CATSEGSYYGYTF.

The chain employs TRBV7-9 and TRBJ2-5, with 7 bases aligning to TRBD2. The CDR3 totals 13 residues. From germline, CDR1 is SEHNR and CDR2 FQNEAQ (reference sequence). Germline trimming cut 5 bases from V and 5 bases from J; bases unmatched to any gene: 5. The CDR3: CASSAAGVETQYF. The CDR3 nucleotides are TGTGCCAGCAGCGCTGCGGGGGTGGAGACCCAGTACTTC.

This chain uses TRBV4-2 with TRBJ1-4; a possible D gene is TRBD1 (6 bases). V was shortened by 0 bases and J by 5 bases, with 16 bases between the two germline ends. The CDR3 extends over 17 amino acids. Per the germline V gene, CDR1 is LGHNA and CDR2 is YNFKEQ. The CDR3 nucleotides are TGTGCCAGCAGCCAAGAAGGGGGGATTACAGGGAATGAAAAACTGTTTTTT. Encoded protein: CASSQEGGITGNEKLFF.